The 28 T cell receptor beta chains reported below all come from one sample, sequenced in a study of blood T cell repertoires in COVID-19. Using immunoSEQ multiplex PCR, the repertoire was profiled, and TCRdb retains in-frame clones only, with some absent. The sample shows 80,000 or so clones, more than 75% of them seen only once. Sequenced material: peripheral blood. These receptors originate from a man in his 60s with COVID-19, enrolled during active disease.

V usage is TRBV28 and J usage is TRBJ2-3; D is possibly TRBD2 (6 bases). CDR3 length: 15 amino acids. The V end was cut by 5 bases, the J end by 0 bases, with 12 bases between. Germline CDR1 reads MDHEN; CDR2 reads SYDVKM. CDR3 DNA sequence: TGTGCCAGCAGTCCCGCTAGCGCTAGCACAGATACGCAGTATTTT. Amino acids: CASSPASASTDTQYF.

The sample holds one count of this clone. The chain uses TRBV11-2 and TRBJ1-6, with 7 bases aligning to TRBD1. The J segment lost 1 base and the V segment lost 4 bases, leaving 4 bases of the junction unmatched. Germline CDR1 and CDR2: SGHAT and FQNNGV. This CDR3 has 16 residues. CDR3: CASSSQQGSYNSPLHF. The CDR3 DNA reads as TGTGCCAGCAGCTCACAACAGGGGTCCTATAATTCACCCCTCCACTTT.

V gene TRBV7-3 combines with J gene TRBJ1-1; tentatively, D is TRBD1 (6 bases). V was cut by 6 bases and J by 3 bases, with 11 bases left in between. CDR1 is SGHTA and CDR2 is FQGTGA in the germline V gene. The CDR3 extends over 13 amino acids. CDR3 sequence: CASRSTGYTEAFF. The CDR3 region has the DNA TGTGCCAGCAGAAGTACAGGGTACACTGAAGCTTTCTTT.

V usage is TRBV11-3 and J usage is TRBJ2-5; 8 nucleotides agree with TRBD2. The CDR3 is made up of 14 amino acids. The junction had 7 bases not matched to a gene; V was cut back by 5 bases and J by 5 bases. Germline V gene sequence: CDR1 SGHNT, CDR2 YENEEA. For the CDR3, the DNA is TGTGCCAGCAGCCGAACGGGGGGGTCCGAGACCCAGTACTTC. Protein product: CASSRTGGSETQYF.

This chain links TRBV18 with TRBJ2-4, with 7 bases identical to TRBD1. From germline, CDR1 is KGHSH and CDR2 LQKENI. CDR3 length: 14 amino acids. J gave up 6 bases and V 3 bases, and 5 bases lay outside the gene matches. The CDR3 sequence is CASSPTGDPNIQYF. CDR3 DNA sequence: TGTGCCAGCTCACCCACAGGGGACCCAAACATTCAGTACTTC.

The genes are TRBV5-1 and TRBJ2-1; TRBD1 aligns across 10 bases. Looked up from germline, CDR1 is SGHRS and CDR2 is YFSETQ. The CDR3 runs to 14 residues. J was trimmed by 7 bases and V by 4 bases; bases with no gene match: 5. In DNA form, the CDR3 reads TGCGCCAGCAGCCACGGACAGGGGGTAAATGAGCAGTTCTTC. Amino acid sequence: CASSHGQGVNEQFF.

CDR3: CASSLAVSGNTIYF. The CDR3 DNA sequence: TGTGCCAGCAGCTTAGCCGTCTCTGGAAACACCATATATTTT. The rearrangement uses TRBV7-9 and TRBJ1-3; D unresolved. V lost 0 bases and J 0 bases, leaving 3 bases between the germline ends. Germline V gives CDR1 SEHNR, CDR2 FQNEAQ (reference sequence). This CDR3 contains 14 residues.

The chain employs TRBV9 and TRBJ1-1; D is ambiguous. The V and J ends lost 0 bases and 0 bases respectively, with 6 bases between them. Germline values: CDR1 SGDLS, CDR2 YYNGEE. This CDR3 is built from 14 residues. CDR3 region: CASSVEQMNTEAFF. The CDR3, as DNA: TGTGCCAGCAGCGTAGAACAGATGAACACTGAAGCTTTCTTT.

The CDR3 DNA is TGTGCCAGCAGCGTAGCGGGAGTTAGGTATGAGCAGTTCTTC. Residues: CASSVAGVRYEQFF. This chain joins TRBV9 and TRBJ2-1; D is possibly TRBD2 (6 bases). This CDR3 contains 14 residues. Germline-derived CDR1 and CDR2 are SGDLS and YYNGEE. Deletions cut 0 bases from V and 8 bases from J, with 12 bases between.

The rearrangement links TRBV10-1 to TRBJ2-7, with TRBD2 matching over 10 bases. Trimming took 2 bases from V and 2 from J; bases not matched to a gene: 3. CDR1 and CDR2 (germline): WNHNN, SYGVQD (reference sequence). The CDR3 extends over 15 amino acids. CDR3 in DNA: TGCGCCAGCAGTGAGGTAGCGGGGGGAGCCTACGAGCAGTACTTC. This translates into CASSEVAGGAYEQYF.

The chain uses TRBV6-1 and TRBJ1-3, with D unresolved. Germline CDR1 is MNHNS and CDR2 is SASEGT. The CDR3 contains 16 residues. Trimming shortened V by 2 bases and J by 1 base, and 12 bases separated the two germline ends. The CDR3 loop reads CASSELGVGSGNTIYF. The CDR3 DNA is TGTGCCAGCAGTGAATTGGGAGTGGGGTCTGGAAACACCATATATTTT.

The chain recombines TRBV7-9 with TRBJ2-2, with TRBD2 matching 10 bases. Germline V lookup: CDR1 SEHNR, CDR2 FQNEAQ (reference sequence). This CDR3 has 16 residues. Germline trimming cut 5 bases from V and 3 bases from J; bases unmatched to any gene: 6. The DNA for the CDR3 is TGTGCCAGCAGCACTCTAGCGGGAGAGTACACCGGGGAGCTGTTTTTT. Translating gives CASSTLAGEYTGELFF.

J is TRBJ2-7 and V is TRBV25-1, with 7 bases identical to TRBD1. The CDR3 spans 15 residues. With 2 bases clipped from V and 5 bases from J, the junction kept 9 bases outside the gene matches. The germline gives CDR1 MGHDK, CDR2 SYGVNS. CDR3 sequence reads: CASSETQGSIHEQYF. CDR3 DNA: TGTGCCAGCAGTGAAACACAGGGGTCTATCCACGAGCAGTACTTC.

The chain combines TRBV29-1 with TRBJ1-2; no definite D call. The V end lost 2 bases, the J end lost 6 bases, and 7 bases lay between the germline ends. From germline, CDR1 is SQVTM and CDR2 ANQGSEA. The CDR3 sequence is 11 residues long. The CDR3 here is CSVEKSDGYTF. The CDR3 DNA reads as TGCAGCGTTGAAAAATCAGATGGCTACACCTTC.

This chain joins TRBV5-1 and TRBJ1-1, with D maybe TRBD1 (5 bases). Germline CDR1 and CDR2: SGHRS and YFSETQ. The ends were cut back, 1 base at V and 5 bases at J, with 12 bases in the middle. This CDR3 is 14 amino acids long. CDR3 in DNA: TGCGCCAGCAGCTTGAGTACAGGTAATACTGAAGCTTTCTTT. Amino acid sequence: CASSLSTGNTEAFF.

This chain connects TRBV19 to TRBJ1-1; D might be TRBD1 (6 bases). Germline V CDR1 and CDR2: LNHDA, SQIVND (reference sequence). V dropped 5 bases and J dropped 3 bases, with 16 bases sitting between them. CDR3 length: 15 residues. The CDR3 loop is CASSSPQGYYTEAFF. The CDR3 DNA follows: TGTGCCAGTAGTTCACCACAGGGTTATTACACTGAAGCTTTCTTT.

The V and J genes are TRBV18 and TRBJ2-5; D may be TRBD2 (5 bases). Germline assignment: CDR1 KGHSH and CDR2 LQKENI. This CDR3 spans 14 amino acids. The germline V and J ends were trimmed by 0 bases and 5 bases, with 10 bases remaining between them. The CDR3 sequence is CASSPPGGSETQYF. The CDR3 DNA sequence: TGTGCCAGCTCACCACCGGGCGGGTCTGAGACCCAGTACTTC.

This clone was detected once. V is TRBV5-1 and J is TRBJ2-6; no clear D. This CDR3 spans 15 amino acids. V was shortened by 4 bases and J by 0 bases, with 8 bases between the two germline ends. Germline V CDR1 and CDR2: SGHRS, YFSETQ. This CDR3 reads CASSLIPSGANVLTF. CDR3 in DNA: TGCGCCAGCAGCCTAATACCCTCTGGGGCCAACGTCCTGACTTTC. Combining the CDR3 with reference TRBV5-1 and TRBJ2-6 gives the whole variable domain KAGVTQTPRYLIKTRGQQVTLSCSPISGHRSVSWYQQTPGQGLQFLFEYFSETQRNKGNFPGRFSGRQFSNSRSEMNVSTLELGDSALYLCASSLIPSGANVLTFGAGSRLTVL.

In nucleotides, the CDR3 is TGTGCCAGCAGTGAAGCGAGGGCTCGGACAGATACGCAGTATTTT. Amino acid sequence: CASSEARARTDTQYF. The chain carries TRBV6-1 and TRBJ2-3; D may be TRBD2 (5 bases). Trimming pared 0 bases from V and 3 bases from J, leaving 10 bases between. Germline loops: CDR1 MNHNS, CDR2 SASEGT. The CDR3 runs to 15 residues.

CDR3 nucleotides: TGTGCCAGTAGTATGTTGGGACTAGCGGGAGGCGAGCAGTACTTC. This encodes CASSMLGLAGGEQYF. V gene TRBV19 combines with J gene TRBJ2-7, with TRBD2 matching over 15 bases. In germline, CDR1 is LNHDA, CDR2 SQIVND (reference sequence). The J segment lost 6 bases and the V segment lost 3 bases, leaving 3 bases of the junction unmatched. The CDR3 sequence is 15 residues long.

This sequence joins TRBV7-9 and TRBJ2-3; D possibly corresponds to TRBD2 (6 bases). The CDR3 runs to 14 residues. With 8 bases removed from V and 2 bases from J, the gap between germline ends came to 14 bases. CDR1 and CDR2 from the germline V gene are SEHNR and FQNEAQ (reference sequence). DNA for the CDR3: TGTGCCAGCCAGAGGGGACTTACCACAGATACGCAGTATTTT. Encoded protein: CASQRGLTTDTQYF.

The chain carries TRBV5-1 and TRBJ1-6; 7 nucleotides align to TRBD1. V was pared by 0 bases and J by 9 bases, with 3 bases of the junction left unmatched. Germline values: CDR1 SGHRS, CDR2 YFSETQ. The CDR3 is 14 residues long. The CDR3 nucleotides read TGCGCCAGCAGCTTGGGACAGGGCTCTTCACCCCTCCACTTT. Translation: CASSLGQGSSPLHF.

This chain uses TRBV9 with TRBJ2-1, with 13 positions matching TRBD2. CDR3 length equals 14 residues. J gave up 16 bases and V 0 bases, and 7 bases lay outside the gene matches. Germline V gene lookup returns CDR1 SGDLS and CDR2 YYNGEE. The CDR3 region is CASSVGLAGGPHFF. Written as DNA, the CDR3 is TGTGCCAGCAGCGTAGGACTAGCGGGAGGCCCGCATTTCTTC.

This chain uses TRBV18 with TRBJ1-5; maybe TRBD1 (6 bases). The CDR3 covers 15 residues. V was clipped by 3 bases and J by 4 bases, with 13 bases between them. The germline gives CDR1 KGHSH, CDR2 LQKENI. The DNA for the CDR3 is TGTGCCAGCTCACCCGATCAGGGGTCTAATCAGCCCCAGCATTTT. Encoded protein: CASSPDQGSNQPQHF.

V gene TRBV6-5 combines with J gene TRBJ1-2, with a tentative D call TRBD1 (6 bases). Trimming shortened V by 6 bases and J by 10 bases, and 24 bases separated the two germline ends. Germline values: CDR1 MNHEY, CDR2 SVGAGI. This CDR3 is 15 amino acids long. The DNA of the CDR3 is TGTGCCAGCAGGATACCAGGGGCCCGATCGATGGACTACACCTTC. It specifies CASRIPGARSMDYTF.

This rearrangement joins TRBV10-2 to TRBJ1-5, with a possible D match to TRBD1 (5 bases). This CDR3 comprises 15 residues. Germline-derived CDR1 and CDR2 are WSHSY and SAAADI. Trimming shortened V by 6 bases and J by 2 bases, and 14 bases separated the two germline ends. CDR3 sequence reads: CASSEGDFGNQPQHF. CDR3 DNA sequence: TGCGCCAGCAGCGAAGGGGATTTCGGCAATCAGCCCCAGCATTTT.

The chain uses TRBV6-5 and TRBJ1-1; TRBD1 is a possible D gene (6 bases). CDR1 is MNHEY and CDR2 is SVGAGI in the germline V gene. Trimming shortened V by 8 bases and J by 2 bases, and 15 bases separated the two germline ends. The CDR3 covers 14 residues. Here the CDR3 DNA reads TGTGCCAGCGTTAAGTTACAGGGAAACACTGAAGCTTTCTTT. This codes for CASVKLQGNTEAFF.

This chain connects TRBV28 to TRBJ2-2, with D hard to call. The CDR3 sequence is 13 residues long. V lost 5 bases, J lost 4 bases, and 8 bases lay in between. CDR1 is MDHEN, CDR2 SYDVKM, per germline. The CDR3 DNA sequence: TGTGCCAGCAGTCTACGAACCACCGGGGAGCTGTTTTTT. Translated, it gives CASSLRTTGELFF.